Listed below are T cell receptor beta chains from one sample, sequenced in a study of CD8+ T cells in alopecia areata. Profiled with immunoSEQ multiplex PCR; TCRdb holds only in-frame clones, not every one. The sample comprises approximately 200,000 clones, 40% to 55% of which are singletons, and approximately 2.4% rests with the top ten. The sample here was CD4+ T cells sorted from blood, taken between weeks 36 and 40, from a patient treated with tofacitinib. These receptors all come from a human donor with alopecia areata. The CDR3 runs from the conserved cysteine through the conserved F or W. A D gene is named only where the DNA matches it firmly. The size entry is marked missing in some rows and otherwise reads once, few, many or a size class.

size	D	length	V	J	DNA	CDR3
-	TRBD1	13	TRBV5-4	TRBJ2-5	TGTGCCAGCAGCAGGACAGGGGTAGAGACCCAGTACTTC	CASSRTGVETQYF
few	-	15	TRBV7-2	TRBJ2-7	TGTGCCAGCAGCTTAGAGCCGGGTAGCTCCTACGAGCAGTACTTC	CASSLEPGSSYEQYF
-	TRBD1	13	TRBV5-4	TRBJ1-2	TGTGCCAGCAGGCGACAGGGAGGGTATGGCTACACCTTC	CASRRQGGYGYTF
-	TRBD1	15	TRBV10-3	TRBJ2-2	TGTGCCATCAGTGTGGGACAGGGGAACACCGGGGAGCTGTTTTTT	CAISVGQGNTGELFF
-	-	12	TRBV10-3	TRBJ2-1	TGTGCCATCGGTTTTGCCGACAATGAGCAGTTCTTC	CAIGFADNEQFF
-	TRBD2	16	TRBV7-8	TRBJ2-3	TGTGCCAGCAGCCCGTTAGCGGGAGATATGGCGGATACGCAGTATTTT	CASSPLAGDMADTQYF
few	TRBD1	13	TRBV7-3	TRBJ2-1	TGTGCCAGCAGCCGGGACAGGCTCAATGAGCAGTTCTTC	CASSRDRLNEQFF
-	-	15	TRBV5-1	TRBJ2-7	TGCGCCAGCAGCTATGGCGGAGGGGCAGCCTACGAGCAGTACTTC	CASSYGGGAAYEQYF
few	-	12	TRBV14	TRBJ1-1	TGTGCCAGCAGCCGCGGGTCGGACGAAGCTTTCTTT	CASSRGSDEAFF
-	-	18	TRBV5-1	TRBJ2-6	TGCGCCAGCAGCTTGTTTCCATTTATCGTCTCTGGGGCCAACGTCCTGACTTTC	CASSLFPFIVSGANVLTF
-	-	14	TRBV5-1	TRBJ2-4	TGCGCCAGCAGCGGGACTGTAGCCAAAAACATTCAGTACTTC	CASSGTVAKNIQYF
-	-	17	TRBV14	TRBJ2-1	TGTGCCAGCAGTCAAGGGTCCGGATTAAGCTCCTACAATGAGCAGTTCTTC	CASSQGSGLSSYNEQFF
-	-	15	TRBV28	TRBJ1-2	TGTGCCAGCAGTTTTTTAGGGGGTGCGAACTATGGCTACACCTTC	CASSFLGGANYGYTF
-	TRBD1	16	TRBV11-2	TRBJ1-1	TGTGCCAGCAGCCAGGGACAGAACGTTATGAACACTGAAGCTTTCTTT	CASSQGQNVMNTEAFF
-	TRBD1	16	TRBV5-1	TRBJ2-1	TGCGCCAGCAGCTTGTTCGGGACAGGGACCTACAATGAGCAGTTCTTC	CASSLFGTGTYNEQFF
-	TRBD1	14	TRBV15	TRBJ1-1	TGTGCCACCAGAGCGGGACAGGGGAACACTGAAGCTTTCTTT	CATRAGQGNTEAFF
few	TRBD2	17	TRBV11-2	TRBJ2-1	TGTGCCAGCAGCTTAGATACCCAGCGGGGCTCCTACAATGAGCAGTTCTTC	CASSLDTQRGSYNEQFF
-	-	15	TRBV6-5	TRBJ2-7	TGTGCCAGCAGTTACCAGTCCGGCGGACCTTACGAGCAGTACTTC	CASSYQSGGPYEQYF
-	-	14	TRBV18	TRBJ1-5	TGTGCCAGCTCACCAGTGAGTAGCAATCAGCCCCAGCATTTT	CASSPVSSNQPQHF
-	-	13	TRBV29-1	TRBJ2-3	TGCAGCGTCAACAGGGCGGAGGCAGATACGCAGTATTTT	CSVNRAEADTQYF
-	TRBD1	17	TRBV28	TRBJ2-1	TGTGCCAGCAGTTTATTCGCTCCGGGACAGGGCTCCAATGAGCAGTTCTTC	CASSLFAPGQGSNEQFF
-	-	14	TRBV7-2	TRBJ1-1	TGTGCCAGCCAAACTCGGCACGCGAACACTGAAGCTTTCTTT	CASQTRHANTEAFF
-	-	12	TRBV30	TRBJ1-2	TGTGCCTGGAGCGAGAAGGGCTATGGCTACACCTTC	CAWSEKGYGYTF
-	TRBD2	19	TRBV27	TRBJ2-5	TGTGCCAGCAGTTTATCTGGGGGGAGGGCCAGCGGGATACAAGAGACCCAGTACTTC	CASSLSGGRASGIQETQYF
-	-	14	TRBV5-4	TRBJ2-2	TGTGCCAGCAGCTTGGGTGCGGGGACCGGGGAGCTGTTTTTT	CASSLGAGTGELFF
-	TRBD1	16	TRBV28	TRBJ1-5	TGTGCCAGCAGTCCCTTGACAGGGATAAGCAATCAGCCCCAGCATTTT	CASSPLTGISNQPQHF
-	-	14	TRBV1	TRBJ1-1	TGCACCAGCAGCCACCGTCGCCCAGCTAGACCCGCTTTCTTT	CTSSHRRPARPAFF
few	-	11	TRBV16	TRBJ2-3	TGTGCCAGCAGCCAATCCAATACGCAGTATTTT	CASSQSNTQYF
-	-	14	TRBV18	TRBJ2-3	TGTGCCAGCTCACCACTGGGGAAGGCAGATACGCAGTATTTT	CASSPLGKADTQYF
few	TRBD1	14	TRBV7-2	TRBJ1-1	TGTGCCAGCAGCACCCGACAGGGGAACACTGAAGCTTTCTTT	CASSTRQGNTEAFF
-	-	15	TRBV5-1	TRBJ1-4	TGCGCCAGCAGCTTAACAGATGCAACTAATGAAAAACTGTTTTTT	CASSLTDATNEKLFF
-	-	13	TRBV30	TRBJ2-7	TGTGCCTGGAGTGGCACACGTAAGGACGAGCAGTACTTC	CAWSGTRKDEQYF
-	TRBD1	14	TRBV25-1	TRBJ2-7	TGTGCCAGCGCGAGGGACAGGAGGGGCTACGAGCAGTACTTC	CASARDRRGYEQYF
few	TRBD1	15	TRBV2	TRBJ1-5	TGTGCCAGCAGGCCCGGACAGGCGAGCAATCAGCCCCAGCATTTT	CASRPGQASNQPQHF
few	TRBD1	15	TRBV15	TRBJ1-2	TGTGCCACCAGCAGAGATAAACAGGGGGCAGCTGGCTACACCTTC	CATSRDKQGAAGYTF
-	-	11	TRBV2	TRBJ2-7	TGTGCCAGCAGCCCGGGACGGACGGAGTACTTC	CASSPGRTEYF
-	TRBD2	14	TRBV7-3	TRBJ2-7	TGTGCCAGCAGTTTAAACAGCGGGGCCTACGAGCAGTACTTC	CASSLNSGAYEQYF
many	-	15	TRBV28	TRBJ1-2	TGTGCCAGCAGTTTGGATGGGGCGACATTAAGTGGCTACACCTTC	CASSLDGATLSGYTF
-	-	18	TRBV15	TRBJ1-4	TGTGCCACCAGCAGAGATTGGGGGTCCGCGGGCAGGGATGAAAAACTGTTTTTT	CATSRDWGSAGRDEKLFF
-	-	15	TRBV6-1	TRBJ1-2	TGTGCCAGCAGTGAAGCGGGTCCGGCTAACTATGGCTACACCTTC	CASSEAGPANYGYTF
-	TRBD1	15	TRBV10-3	TRBJ1-1	TGTGCCACCAACCCGACAGGGGCGACCAACACTGAAGCTTTCTTT	CATNPTGATNTEAFF
-	-	14	TRBV7-3	TRBJ2-3	TGTGCCAGCAGCTTAGGCCCTCGCTTAGATACGCAGTATTTT	CASSLGPRLDTQYF
many	TRBD1	15	TRBV19	TRBJ2-7	TGTGCCAGTAGTACCAAGTTGACAGGGCGAAGCGAGCAGTACTTC	CASSTKLTGRSEQYF